These 6 T cell receptor beta chains were sequenced from one sample in a study of Ad26.COV2.S vaccination and SARS-CoV-2 variants. The assay was immunoSEQ multiplex PCR, and TCRdb's table has in-frame clones only and misses some. The top ten clones hold 3.9% of a sample with about 350,000 clones, 92% of them seen once. The sample was peripheral blood, taken after recovery from COVID-19. The receptor source for this set is a human donor who had recovered from COVID-19.

V usage is TRBV21-1 and J usage is TRBJ1-2. TRBV21-1 represents a pseudogene. This CDR3 region has 16 residues. The CDR3 nucleotides read TGTGCCAGCAGCAAAAGACTGGGGGAGATGCCTTATGGCTACACCTTC. Protein product: CASSKRLGEMPYGYTF.

To note about this clone: This CDR3 is also generated by other DNA sequences in the sample. This chain joins TRBV6-2 or TRBV6-3 and TRBJ1-1, with no clear D. V lost 2 bases, J lost 2 bases, and 3 bases lay in between. CDR1 is MNHEY and CDR2 is SVGEGT in the germline V gene. This CDR3 has 12 residues. CDR3 protein: CASSYPNTEAFF. CDR3 DNA sequence: TGTGCCAGCAGTTACCCAAACACTGAAGCTTTCTTT.

V gene TRBV3-1 (or the pseudogene TRBV3-2) combines with J gene TRBJ1-3; unclear D gene. V lost 5 bases and J lost 0, with 14 bases in between. This CDR3 has 16 residues. CDR1 LGHDT and CDR2 YNNKEL come from the germline V gene (reference sequence). The CDR3 sequence: CASSTPSRISGNTIYF. CDR3 DNA sequence: TGTGCCAGCAGCACTCCTAGCAGGATCTCTGGAAACACCATATATTTT.

CDR3 region: CASSYPDEATNEKLFF. The CDR3 DNA sequence: TGTGCCAGCAGTTACCCCGATGAGGCAACTAATGAAAAACTGTTTTTT. V is TRBV6-5 and J is TRBJ1-4, with no clear D. This CDR3 comprises 16 residues. V gave up 2 bases and J gave up 0 bases, with 10 bases separating them. The germline CDR1 and CDR2 sequences are MNHEY and SVGAGI.

The chain employs TRBV29-1 and TRBJ1-3; 9 bases match TRBD1. J was trimmed by 4 bases and V by 6 bases; bases with no gene match: 10. This CDR3 has 15 residues. Germline V gene lookup returns CDR1 SQVTM and CDR2 ANQGSEA. CDR3 loop: CSVSGTGYSGNTIYF. Here the CDR3 DNA reads TGCAGCGTATCCGGGACAGGGTACTCAGGAAACACCATATATTTT.

This clone was seen once. V is TRBV9 and J is TRBJ1-2; D uncertain. V lost 3 bases and J lost 6, with 12 bases in between. This CDR3 spans 13 amino acids. Germline lookup yields CDR1 SGDLS and CDR2 YYNGEE. The CDR3 region is CASSASSSDGYTF. Here the CDR3 DNA reads TGTGCCAGCAGCGCCAGTAGTTCGGATGGCTACACCTTC.